This entry concerns a single T cell receptor beta chain. This entry is derived from a study of blood T cell repertoires in COVID-19. V lost 4 bases to trimming and J lost 9 bases, with 11 bases between them. The CDR3 consists of 13 residues. Per germline, CDR1 SGHRS and CDR2 YFSETQ. The data were produced by immunoSEQ multiplex PCR, yet TCRdb's version contains in-frame clones alone and is incomplete. The table lists 76,000 or so clones, around nine tenths of them singletons, with about 6% in the top ten. V and J are TRBV5-1 and TRBJ1-6; D gene uncertain. The clonotype comes from a human donor in a cohort sampled during active COVID-19. Sequencing was performed on peripheral blood. This chain's CDR3 is CASSAVEGSPLHF. CDR3 in DNA: TGCGCCAGCAGCGCGGTCGAAGGTTCACCCCTCCACTTT.